The count of the clone carrying this T cell receptor (beta chain) is one. Its antigen is not known. The data were taken from a study of OX40 agonist ivuxolimab in advanced cancers. Study-wide background: A history of anti-PD-1, anti-PD-L1 or anti-CTLA-4 therapy was acceptable, and 40% had some.

Regarding the study as a whole: Relative to CD4+ cells, CD8+ T cells on average had more expanded clones. Near-lowest levels of clonal expansion characterized partial responders at 0.1-3.0 mg/kg.

Here immunoSEQ multiplex PCR was the method, and the copy in TCRdb shows in-frame clones only, minus some. The table lists about 90,000 clones, 90% of them singletons, with 7% to 8.5% in the top ten. The V gene lost 7 bases and the J gene lost 5 bases, with 10 bases spanning the gap. Looked up from germline, CDR1 is MNHEY and CDR2 is SVGAGI. The CDR3 loop spans 12 amino acids. The clonotype was recovered from an adult with an advanced solid tumor such as melanoma, head and neck, liver or kidney cancer. The J gene is TRBJ2-3, the V gene TRBV6-5, with D unclear. Sequences were derived from CD4+ or CD8+ T cells sorted from blood, sampled in a trial of the OX40 agonist ivuxolimab. This CDR3 is CASTADGDTQYF. As DNA, the CDR3 is TGTGCCAGCACTGCCGATGGAGATACGCAGTATTTT.